Each of the 2 T cell receptor beta chains below was sequenced from the same sample in a study of Graves' ophthalmopathy and Graves' hyperthyroidism. Amplification targeted the TCR beta CDR3 regions, with RNA transcripts as the source material. After a first-round RT-PCR with HTBI primers, a second-round multiplex PCR was run. MiXCR was run by TCRdb on the multiplex PCR reads, yielding one entry per CDR3 protein. Of hundreds of thousands of distinct CDR3 sequences detected, about 20% appear once; the ten largest clones hold approximately 7%. Sequenced input: peripheral blood. The receptors stem from a woman aged 18 to 35 with stable Graves' hyperthyroidism. Some clones in this sample may be carry-over from other donors' samples.

This clonotype was detected many times. The gene calls are TRBV6-1 and TRBJ2-7; D gene uncertain. The V gene's germline CDR1 is MNHNS and CDR2 SASEGT. Trimming shortened V by 7 bases and J by 0 bases, and 13 bases separated the two germline ends. The length of the CDR3 is 14 residues. CDR3 residues: CASKTGSHSYEQYF. The CDR3 region has the DNA TGTGCCAGCAAGACCGGGTCGCACTCCTACGAGCAGTACTTC.

This clonotype was observed at least ten times. V is TRBV12-3 or TRBV12-4 and J is TRBJ1-3; TRBD1 aligns across 8 bases. Trimming at V came to 4 bases and at J to 1 base, leaving 15 bases not matched to a gene. The CDR3 is 19 residues long. DNA of the CDR3: TGTGCCAGCAGTTCGGACAGGGAACTTAAAGAGAAGTCTGGAAACACCATATATTTT. Protein: CASSSDRELKEKSGNTIYF.